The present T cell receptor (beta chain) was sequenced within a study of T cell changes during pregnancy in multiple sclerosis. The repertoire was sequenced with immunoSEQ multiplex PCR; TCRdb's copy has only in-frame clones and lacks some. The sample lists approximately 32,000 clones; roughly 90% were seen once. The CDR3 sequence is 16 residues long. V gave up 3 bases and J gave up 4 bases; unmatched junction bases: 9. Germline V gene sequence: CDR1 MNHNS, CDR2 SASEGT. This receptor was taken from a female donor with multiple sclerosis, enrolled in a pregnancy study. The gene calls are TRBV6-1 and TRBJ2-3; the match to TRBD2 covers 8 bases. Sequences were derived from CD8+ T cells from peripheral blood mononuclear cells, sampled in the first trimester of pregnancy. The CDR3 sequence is CASSETSGRGADTQYF. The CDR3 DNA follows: TGTGCCAGCAGTGAGACCAGCGGGAGAGGGGCAGATACGCAGTATTTT.